This T cell receptor (beta chain) was retrieved from a study of T-cell memory formation after mild COVID-19. Study-level information: Across donors, TCR clusters were largely donor specific. General study points: Clones that contracted from day 15 to 85 were balanced CD4/CD8, while later expanders leaned CD4+. Some SARS-CoV-2-responding clones were already detected in memory before infection. Among CD4+ contracting clones, most were CM and EM, and CD8+ ones EMRA.

TCRdb reprocessed the 5' RACE reads with MiXCR, giving one entry per CDR3 protein. The sample consists of 250,000 to 350,000 distinct CDR3 sequences, less than 20% of them appearing once. A remark on this clonotype: No antigen is known for it.

The V gene lost 8 bases and the J gene lost 0 bases, with 7 bases spanning the gap. Germline assignment: CDR1 SNHLY and CDR2 FYNNEI. The CDR3 contains 12 residues. Sequencing used PBMCs or a T cell subset sorted from them (not recorded which). The V gene is TRBV2, the J gene TRBJ1-2; D not resolved. The TCR comes from a young man who had mild COVID-19 (a few samples of this study predate the infection). Cell type and time point are not known. The CDR3 DNA sequence: TGTGCCAGCTCTGAAGCTAACTATGGCTACACCTTC. Its translation is CASSEANYGYTF.